This is a list of T cell receptor beta chains from one sample in a study of blood T cell repertoires in COVID-19. Using immunoSEQ multiplex PCR, the repertoire was profiled, and TCRdb retains in-frame clones only, with some absent. The table includes approximately 250,000 clones, roughly 88% detected once. Sequencing was performed on PBMCs or T cells enriched from blood (not recorded which). Source of these receptors: a middle-aged woman with acute COVID-19. Each CDR3 is given with its conserved first and last residue. D genes are given only for firm matches. Only some rows state a clone size, as once, few, many or a class for expanded clones.

>TRBV29-1|-|-|TRBJ1-2
TGCAGCGTTGATGATAGTTATGGCTACACCTTC
CSVDDSYGYTF
>TRBV5-1|-|-|TRBJ1-1
TGCGCCAGCAGCTCGGACAATTTGAACACTGAAGCTTTCTTT
CASSSDNLNTEAFF
>TRBV6-5|-|-|TRBJ1-1
TGTGCCAGCAGTTACTTAGTGAACACTGAAGCTTTCTTT
CASSYLVNTEAFF
>TRBV6-2/TRBV6-3|TRBD2|-|TRBJ2-1
TGTGCCAGCAGTTACCCTAGCGGGAGCTCCAATGAGCAGTTCTTC
CASSYPSGSSNEQFF
>TRBV19|-|-|TRBJ1-2
TGTGCCAGTAGTTCCCCCCATCAGGGTCGAAACTATGGCTACACCTTC
CASSSPHQGRNYGYTF
>TRBV18|TRBD1|-|TRBJ1-2
TGTGCCAGCTCACGACAGGGTGAGGACTACACCTTC
CASSRQGEDYTF
>TRBV3-1/TRBV3-2|-|-|TRBJ1-2
TGTGCCAGCAGCCAAGGACAGAATAATAACTATGGCTACACCTTC
CASSQGQNNNYGYTF
>TRBV6-5|-|-|TRBJ2-6
TGTGCCAGCTCCAGCTCTGGGGCCAACGTCCTGACTTTC
CASSSSGANVLTF
>TRBV12-3/TRBV12-4|-|-|TRBJ1-2
TGTGCCAGCAGTCCAGGACAGTTTGGCTACACCTTC
CASSPGQFGYTF
>TRBV2|-|-|TRBJ1-3
TGTGCCAGCAGTGCGGGATCAGGCCCTGGAAACACCATATATTTT
CASSAGSGPGNTIYF
>TRBV27|-|-|TRBJ1-5
TGTGCCAGCAGTTGGTCGGGTGAGGGCAATCAGCCCCAGCATTTT
CASSWSGEGNQPQHF
>TRBV7-2|-|-|TRBJ2-3
TGTGCCAGCAGCTTAGGGCTAGCCAGCACAGATACGCAGTATTTT
CASSLGLASTDTQYF
>TRBV13|TRBD2|-|TRBJ2-1
TGTGCCAGCAGCTTAATCCCCACCGGGTCTAGCGGGTTCAATGAGCAGTTCTTC
CASSLIPTGSSGFNEQFF
>TRBV30|-|-|TRBJ2-3
TGTGCCTGGAGTGTACGTAGTTTCACAGATACGCAGTATTTT
CAWSVRSFTDTQYF
>TRBV28|TRBD1|once|TRBJ2-4
TGTGCCAGCAGTTCCCTTACAGGGGGTGAAGACATTCAGTACTTC
CASSSLTGGEDIQYF
>TRBV18|TRBD1|-|TRBJ1-4
TGTGCCAGCTCACCTGGACAGGGTGAAGGGAGCGAACTGTTTTTT
CASSPGQGEGSELFF
>TRBV7-2|TRBD2|-|TRBJ2-1
TGTGCCAGCAGCTTAGTTAGCGGGAGTTCCTACAATGAGCAGTTCTTC
CASSLVSGSSYNEQFF
>TRBV19|-|-|TRBJ2-1
TGTGCCAGTAGTGTCACCGGGACAATTTCCTACAATGAGCAGTTCTTC
CASSVTGTISYNEQFF
>TRBV5-1|TRBD2|-|TRBJ2-5
TGCGCCAGCAGCGCCGCACCCCCTAGCGGGAGTGGTGAGACCCAGTACTTC
CASSAAPPSGSGETQYF
>TRBV27|TRBD1|-|TRBJ1-6
TGTGCCAGCAGTCCCGTGCACAGGGGGAGCTCCTATAATTCACCCCTCCACTTT
CASSPVHRGSSYNSPLHF
>TRBV2|TRBD1|-|TRBJ2-7
TGTGCCAGCAAGCCGACAGGGAACCACTACGAGCAGTACTTC
CASKPTGNHYEQYF
>TRBV7-8|TRBD1|few|TRBJ1-5
TGTGCCAGCAGCTTAGTGTGGGCGGGACAGAGTAATCAGCCCCAGCATTTT
CASSLVWAGQSNQPQHF
>TRBV4-1|-|-|TRBJ1-2
TGCGCCAGCAGCCCACAACCAGGCTATGGCTACACCTTC
CASSPQPGYGYTF
>TRBV27|-|-|TRBJ2-2
TGTGCCAGCAGCAGCGATCACAGGGTTTACACCGGGGAGCTGTTTTTT
CASSSDHRVYTGELFF
>TRBV18|-|-|TRBJ1-1
TGTGCCAGCTCACCACCGGCACCAGCTGAAGCTTTCTTT
CASSPPAPAEAFF
>TRBV5-8|-|once|TRBJ1-4
TGTGCCAGCAGCGTGTCCTGGGGGGTGGAAAAACTGTTTTTT
CASSVSWGVEKLFF
>TRBV15|TRBD1|-|TRBJ1-2
TGTGCCACCAGCAGAGATCCGACAGGGGGACGAGGCTACACCTTC
CATSRDPTGGRGYTF
>TRBV18|TRBD1|-|TRBJ1-6
TGTGCCAGCTCACCTCGAACCGGGACAGGGGGCATCGCCTATAATTCACCCCTCCACTTT
CASSPRTGTGGIAYNSPLHF
>TRBV2|-|-|TRBJ1-1
TGTGCCAGCAGTGGGATTTTTGAGTTAGTGGGGGGCACTGAAGCTTTCTTT
CASSGIFELVGGTEAFF
>TRBV7-3|TRBD2|-|TRBJ2-3
TGTGCCAGCAGCCAAGGGACTAGCGGGGGCACCACAGATACGCAGTATTTT
CASSQGTSGGTTDTQYF
>TRBV10-3|TRBD1|-|TRBJ1-4
TGTGCCATCAGTGAAAGACAGGGGGCGTCCGAAAAACTGTTTTTT
CAISERQGASEKLFF
>TRBV28|-|-|TRBJ1-1
TGTGCCAGCAGTTTATTTTTGAGGGAAGAGAACACTGAAGCTTTCTTT
CASSLFLREENTEAFF
>TRBV25-1|-|-|TRBJ2-3
TGTGCCAGCAGTGGAGCAGATACGCAGTATTTT
CASSGADTQYF